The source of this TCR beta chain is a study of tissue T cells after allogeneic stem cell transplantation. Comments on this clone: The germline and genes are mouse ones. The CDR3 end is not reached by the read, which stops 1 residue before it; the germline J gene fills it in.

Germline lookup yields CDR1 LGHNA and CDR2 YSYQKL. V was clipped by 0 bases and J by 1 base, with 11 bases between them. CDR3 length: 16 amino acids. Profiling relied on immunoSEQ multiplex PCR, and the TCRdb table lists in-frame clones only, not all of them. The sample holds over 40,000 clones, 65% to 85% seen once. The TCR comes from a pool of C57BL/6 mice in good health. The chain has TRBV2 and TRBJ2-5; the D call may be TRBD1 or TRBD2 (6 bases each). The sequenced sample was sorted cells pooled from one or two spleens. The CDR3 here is CASSQEKGGYQDTQYF. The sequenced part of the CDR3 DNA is TGTGCCAGCAGCCAAGAAAAGGGGGGTTACCAAGACACCCAGTAC. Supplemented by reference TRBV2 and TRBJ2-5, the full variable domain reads DPKIIQKPKYLVAVTGSEKILICEQYLGHNAMYWYRQSAKKPLEFMFSYSYQKLMDNQTASSRFQPQSSKKNHLDLQITALKPDDSATYFCASSQEKGGYQDTQYFGPGTRLLVL.